This passage covers 25 T cell receptor beta chains from one sample sequenced in a study of blood T cell repertoires in COVID-19. TCRdb's copy holds only in-frame clones and misses some; the assay was immunoSEQ multiplex PCR. The sample holds about 100,000 clones, about four fifths seen once. The sample comprised peripheral blood. The receptors shown here come from a man between 60 and 75 years old with acute or convalescent COVID-19.

The V call is TRBV28, the J call TRBJ1-6, with D possibly matching TRBD1 (5 bases). The V and J ends lost 3 bases and 10 bases respectively, with 13 bases between them. The length of the CDR3 is 14 residues. Germline-derived CDR1 and CDR2 are MDHEN and SYDVKM. Written as DNA, the CDR3 is TGTGCCAGCAGTTTCCCGGCAGGGAAATCACCCCTCCACTTT. Amino acids: CASSFPAGKSPLHF.

This chain joins TRBV7-3 and TRBJ2-1, with a weak D call TRBD2 (6 bases). Trimming stripped 1 base from V and 2 bases from J, with 15 bases between. CDR1 SGHTA and CDR2 FQGTGA come from the germline V gene. The CDR3 runs 17 residues. The CDR3 is CASSLNPGGQAYNEQFF. The CDR3 DNA sequence: TGTGCCAGCAGCTTAAATCCCGGGGGTCAAGCCTACAATGAGCAGTTCTTC. The full variable domain, completed using reference TRBV7-3 and TRBJ2-1, is GAGVSQTPSNKVTEKGKYVELRCDPISGHTALYWYRQSLGQGPEFLIYFQGTGAADDSGLPNDRFFAVRPEGSVSTLKIQRTERGDSAVYLCASSLNPGGQAYNEQFFGPGTRLTVL.

This chain joins TRBV5-1 and TRBJ1-3; D is unclear. The ends were cut back, 1 base at V and 4 bases at J, with 12 bases in the middle. This CDR3 is 15 amino acids long. Germline values: CDR1 SGHRS, CDR2 YFSETQ. CDR3 loop: CASSLTDGEGNTIYF. The CDR3, as DNA: TGCGCCAGCAGCTTGACGGACGGGGAAGGAAACACCATATATTTT.

This clone was seen more than once but under ten times. J is TRBJ1-2 and V is TRBV3-1 (or the pseudogene TRBV3-2); D remains unclear. The CDR3 spans 15 residues. Trimming pared 4 bases from V and 4 bases from J, leaving 16 bases between. Germline CDR1 LGHDT, CDR2 YNNKEL (reference sequence). CDR3 loop: CASSPRELPLYGYTF. For the CDR3, the DNA is TGTGCCAGCAGCCCACGGGAACTTCCCCTCTATGGCTACACCTTC.

The gene calls are TRBV18 and TRBJ1-1, with D tentatively TRBD1 (5 bases). Germline V gene lookup returns CDR1 KGHSH and CDR2 LQKENI. V dropped 3 bases and J dropped 0 bases, with 8 bases sitting between them. The CDR3 is 14 amino acids. CDR3 bases: TGTGCCAGCTCACCGGGACTTCTGAACACTGAAGCTTTCTTT. Protein: CASSPGLLNTEAFF.

V gene TRBV2 combines with J gene TRBJ1-6, with D perhaps matching TRBD1 (5 bases). Trimming removed 10 bases from V and 0 bases from J, with 10 bases in between. In germline, CDR1 is SNHLY, CDR2 FYNNEI. The CDR3 has 14 residues. CDR3 sequence (DNA): TGTGCCAACCAGGGAGGCTCCTATAATTCACCCCTCCACTTT. It is translated as CANQGGSYNSPLHF.

V and J are TRBV5-1 and TRBJ2-2; 10 nucleotides align to TRBD2. Germline V gene sequence: CDR1 SGHRS, CDR2 YFSETQ. The CDR3 has 15 residues. The ends lost 0 bases at V and 7 bases at J; junction bases unmatched: 3. CDR3 protein: CASSLGTSGGGELFF. The DNA for the CDR3 is TGCGCCAGCAGCTTGGGGACTAGCGGCGGCGGGGAGCTGTTTTTT.

The V gene is TRBV9, the J gene TRBJ2-7; D is ambiguous. Germline lookup yields CDR1 SGDLS and CDR2 YYNGEE. Trimming removed 4 bases at V and 0 bases at J, with 11 bases between. The CDR3 has 14 amino acids. In nucleotides, the CDR3 is TGTGCCAGCAGCTACTCGACTCCCTCCTACGAGCAGTACTTC. Amino acid sequence: CASSYSTPSYEQYF.

The V gene is TRBV5-1, the J gene TRBJ2-3; TRBD1 might be the D (6 bases). The CDR3 covers 14 residues. Trimming took 2 bases from V and 6 from J, leaving 13 bases between them. Germline V CDR1 and CDR2: SGHRS, YFSETQ. In DNA, the CDR3 is TGCGCCAGCAGCTTCACAGGGTTTACTGATACGCAGTATTTT. It codes for CASSFTGFTDTQYF.

The chain is built from TRBV24-1 and TRBJ2-3; possible D gene TRBD1, 6 bases. The CDR3 totals 14 residues. Looked up from germline, CDR1 is KGHDR and CDR2 is SFDVKD. With 9 bases removed from V and 2 bases from J, the gap between germline ends came to 14 bases. This CDR3 reads CATDSGQNTDTQYF. The CDR3 DNA follows: TGTGCCACCGACTCGGGACAAAACACAGATACGCAGTATTTT.

The genes are TRBV3-1 (or the pseudogene TRBV3-2) and TRBJ1-2; TRBD1 aligns across 7 bases. The CDR3 has 17 amino acids. The trim removed 2 bases at V and 7 bases at J, leaving 16 bases unmatched. Germline CDR1 reads LGHDT; CDR2 reads YNNKEL (reference sequence). This CDR3 reads CASSQTAAFDRVRGYTF. In DNA, the CDR3 is TGTGCCAGCAGCCAAACCGCTGCCTTCGACAGGGTCCGTGGCTACACCTTC.

The V call is TRBV4-2, the J call TRBJ1-1; 7 nucleotides agree with TRBD1. Germline V gene lookup returns CDR1 LGHNA and CDR2 YNFKEQ. V shed 1 base and J 6 bases; nucleotides not matched to a gene: 5. The CDR3 covers 14 residues. CDR3 residues: CASSQAGTGAEAFF. The CDR3 nucleotides are TGTGCCAGCAGCCAAGCAGGTACAGGGGCTGAAGCTTTCTTT.

This rearrangement joins TRBV30 to TRBJ2-3; tentatively, D is TRBD2 (6 bases). CDR3 length: 15 residues. V was clipped by 4 bases and J by 6 bases, with 20 bases between them. Per germline, CDR1 GTSNPN and CDR2 SVGIG (reference sequence). This chain's CDR3 is CAWNPAGLERDTQYF. The DNA for the CDR3 is TGTGCCTGGAACCCAGCGGGTCTGGAGAGGGATACGCAGTATTTT. The variable domain in full, completed from reference TRBV30 and TRBJ2-3, reads SQTIHQWPATLVQPVGSPLSLECTVEGTSNPNLYWYRQAAGRGLQLLFYSVGIGQISSEVPQNLSASRPQDRQFILSSKKLLLSDSGFYLCAWNPAGLERDTQYFGPGTRLTVL.

This chain joins TRBV30 and TRBJ1-6; tentatively, D is TRBD1 (6 bases). Looked up from germline, CDR1 is GTSNPN and CDR2 is SVGIG (reference sequence). Trimming shortened V by 8 bases and J by 5 bases, and 10 bases separated the two germline ends. The CDR3 covers 12 residues. In DNA form, the CDR3 reads TGTGCCGGGGGCCTTAATAATTCACCCCTCCACTTT. This sequence encodes CAGGLNNSPLHF.

In DNA, the CDR3 is TGTGCCAGCAGTTTAGTCGGCTATGGCTACACCTTC. Translation: CASSLVGYGYTF. This chain joins TRBV28 and TRBJ1-2, with unresolved D. The CDR3 consists of 12 residues. V was clipped by 2 bases and J by 4 bases, with 5 bases between them. Germline V gives CDR1 MDHEN, CDR2 SYDVKM.

This clone was found once. The chain links TRBV4-3 to TRBJ2-2; a weak D match, TRBD1 (6 bases). CDR1 LGHNA and CDR2 YSLEER come from the germline V gene. The CDR3 has 13 amino acids. The V and J ends lost 4 bases and 7 bases respectively, with 10 bases between them. CDR3 sequence reads: CASSPRGGGELFF. CDR3 in DNA: TGCGCCAGCAGCCCCAGGGGTGGCGGGGAGCTGTTTTTT.

This chain links TRBV4-2 with TRBJ2-5; the D is unclear. Trimming shortened V by 2 bases and J by 4 bases, and 5 bases separated the two germline ends. The CDR3 is 12 amino acids. CDR1 is LGHNA, CDR2 YNFKEQ, per germline. The CDR3: CASSQPGETQYF. As DNA, the CDR3 is TGTGCCAGCAGCCAACCCGGAGAGACCCAGTACTTC.

V and J are TRBV6-5 and TRBJ2-2; the match to TRBD1 covers 8 bases. Germline V gene sequence: CDR1 MNHEY, CDR2 SVGAGI. The CDR3 has 15 amino acids. The J segment lost 7 bases and the V segment lost 0 bases, leaving 4 bases of the junction unmatched. This CDR3 reads CASSYSTQGDGELFF. The CDR3 nucleotides are TGTGCCAGCAGTTACTCGACACAGGGGGACGGGGAGCTGTTTTTT.

In its sample, this clone was seen a few times. The chain carries TRBV11-3 and TRBJ1-1; D is unclear. The germline V gene encodes CDR1 SGHNT and CDR2 YENEEA. V was cut by 6 bases and J by 4 bases, with 9 bases left in between. CDR3 length: 12 amino acids. The CDR3, as DNA: TGTGCCAGCAGGAGCGGGTCCACTGAAGCTTTCTTT. Protein product: CASRSGSTEAFF.

The V and J genes are TRBV4-2 and TRBJ2-7; 10 bases agree with TRBD2. V lost 2 bases and J lost 4; bases outside the gene matches: 2. The CDR3 totals 14 residues. Germline V CDR1 and CDR2: LGHNA, YNFKEQ. CDR3 region: CASSQRAGGYEQYF. In DNA form, the CDR3 reads TGTGCCAGCAGCCAACGAGCGGGAGGGTACGAGCAGTACTTC.

This rearrangement joins TRBV27 to TRBJ2-1; D possibly corresponds to TRBD1 (6 bases). The germline gives CDR1 MNHEY, CDR2 SMNVEV (reference sequence). The CDR3 totals 14 residues. Trimming pared 6 bases from V and 3 bases from J, leaving 12 bases between. The CDR3 coding sequence is TGTGCCAGCAGGACCGGGACATTCTACAATGAGCAGTTCTTC. This encodes CASRTGTFYNEQFF.

The CDR3 is CASSYGQGQNSPLHF. CDR3 nucleotide sequence: TGTGCCAGCAGTTACGGACAGGGGCAAAATTCACCCCTCCACTTT. The rearrangement joins TRBV2 to TRBJ1-6; 9 bases fit TRBD1. J lost 7 bases, V lost 5 bases, and 6 bases had no gene match. Per the germline V gene, CDR1 is SNHLY and CDR2 is FYNNEI. This CDR3 has 15 amino acids.

This sequence joins TRBV4-1 and TRBJ2-4; 11 nucleotides align to TRBD1. The CDR3 totals 16 residues. V shed 1 base, J shed 6 bases, and the junction held 5 bases outside the gene matches. The germline V gene has CDR1 MGHRA and CDR2 YSYEKL. As DNA, the CDR3 is TGCGCCAGCAGCCAAGGCAGGGACAGGGGGAGAAACATTCAGTACTTC. It codes for CASSQGRDRGRNIQYF.

The chain joins TRBV30 to TRBJ2-7, with 10 nucleotides matching TRBD2. After removal of 1 base from V and 2 bases from J, the junction contained 5 bases not matched to a gene. The CDR3 is 15 amino acids. The germline V gene has CDR1 GTSNPN and CDR2 SVGIG (reference sequence). CDR3 nucleotides: TGTGCCTGGAGTGAACGGACTAGCGGAACCTACGAGCAGTACTTC. Protein: CAWSERTSGTYEQYF.

Remarks on this clone: Germline is not matched at one junction end, which may reflect a read error. The chain has TRBV30 and TRBJ2-7, with a tentative D call TRBD1 (6 bases). The CDR3 has 14 residues. The V gene's germline CDR1 is GTSNPN and CDR2 SVGIG (reference sequence). This chain's CDR3 is CAWSVLATGTYLQF. DNA for the CDR3: TGTGCCTGGAGTGTATTAGCAACCGGGACATATCTCCAGTTC.